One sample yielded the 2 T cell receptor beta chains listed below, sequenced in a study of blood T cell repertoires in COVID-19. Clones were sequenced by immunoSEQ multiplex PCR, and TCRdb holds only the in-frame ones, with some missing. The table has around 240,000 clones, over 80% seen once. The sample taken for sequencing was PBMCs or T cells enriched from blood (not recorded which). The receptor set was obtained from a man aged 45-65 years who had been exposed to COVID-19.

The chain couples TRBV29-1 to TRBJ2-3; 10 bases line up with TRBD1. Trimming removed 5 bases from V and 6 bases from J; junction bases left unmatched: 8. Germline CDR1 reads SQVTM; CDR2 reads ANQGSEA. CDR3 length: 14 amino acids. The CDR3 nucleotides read TGCAGCGTTTCAAAAGGGACAGGGGACGATACGCAGTATTTT. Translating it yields CSVSKGTGDDTQYF.

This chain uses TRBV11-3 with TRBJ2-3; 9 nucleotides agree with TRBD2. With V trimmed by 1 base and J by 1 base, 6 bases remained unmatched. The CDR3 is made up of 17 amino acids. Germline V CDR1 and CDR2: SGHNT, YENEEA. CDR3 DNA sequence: TGTGCCAGCAGCTTAGGGGCTGGCGGGAGGGGCACAGATACGCAGTATTTT. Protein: CASSLGAGGRGTDTQYF.